A selection of T cell receptor beta chains follows, all from one sample in a study of early T cells in non-severe SARS-CoV-2 infection. MiXCR, run by TCRdb on the 5' RACE reads, gives a single entry per CDR3 protein. This sample has 80,000 to 95,000 distinct CDR3 sequences, with 12% to 15% found just once. The specimen was whole blood. The receptors shown here come from an adult who was a healthcare worker with PCR-confirmed SARS-CoV-2 infection or an uninfected control (not recorded which). Both conserved end residues are part of each CDR3. Fields, in order: D gene, V gene, clone size, J gene, CDR3 protein, CDR3 DNA. D genes are given only for firm matches. Some rows mark clone size as missing; the rest say once, few, many or name a class of expanded clone.

NA,TRBV6-2/TRBV6-3,NA,TRBJ2-7,CASSARAYEQYF,TGTGCCAGCAGCGCGCGGGCATACGAGCAGTACTTC
NA,TRBV25-1,NA,TRBJ2-1,CASSLSVSSYNEQFF,TGTGCCAGCAGCCTCTCAGTGAGCTCCTACAATGAGCAGTTCTTC
TRBD1,TRBV6-6,NA,TRBJ2-2,CASVPTGVTGELFF,TGTGCCAGCGTCCCCACAGGGGTTACCGGGGAGCTGTTTTTT
NA,TRBV29-1,NA,TRBJ2-3,CSIDMGFETDTQYF,TGCAGCATTGATATGGGGTTTGAGACAGATACGCAGTATTTT
NA,TRBV29-1,many,TRBJ1-1,CSVEGDLTEAFF,TGCAGCGTTGAGGGGGATTTGACTGAAGCTTTCTTT
TRBD1,TRBV2,many,TRBJ2-1,CASRTGSGDYNEQFF,TGTGCCAGCAGGACAGGGTCGGGCGACTACAATGAGCAGTTCTTC
NA,TRBV29-1,many,TRBJ1-1,CSVLPLTVNTEAFF,TGCAGCGTTTTGCCCCTTACCGTGAACACTGAAGCTTTCTTT
NA,TRBV9,NA,TRBJ1-3,CASSVGGQSGNTIYF,TGTGCCAGCAGCGTAGGCGGGCAGTCTGGAAACACCATATATTTT
NA,TRBV6-1,NA,TRBJ1-5,CASSAYWGARDQPQHF,TGTGCCAGCAGTGCCTATTGGGGGGCGCGGGATCAGCCCCAGCATTTT
NA,TRBV2,many,TRBJ2-6,CASRDSGANVLTF,TGTGCCAGCAGGGACTCTGGGGCCAACGTCCTGACTTTC
NA,TRBV4-3,NA,TRBJ2-3,CASSQGPAGSTDTQYF,TGCGCCAGCAGCCAAGGTCCAGCCGGAAGCACAGATACGCAGTATTTT
NA,TRBV7-9,many,TRBJ1-4,CASSLFSHRSTNEKLFF,TGTGCCAGCAGCTTATTCTCTCACAGATCAACTAATGAAAAACTGTTTTTT
NA,TRBV3-1,NA,TRBJ2-1,CASSQDRRGGYYNEQFF,TGTGCCAGCAGCCAAGATCGACGCGGGGGCTATTACAATGAGCAGTTCTTC
TRBD1,TRBV20-1,few,TRBJ1-2,CSARTDRDHLRGYTF,TGCAGTGCCAGGACGGACAGGGACCACCTGAGGGGCTACACCTTC
NA,TRBV29-1,NA,TRBJ1-2,CSVERGGGYTF,TGCAGCGTTGAACGGGGAGGCGGCTACACCTTC
NA,TRBV4-1,few,TRBJ2-4,CASSQVSENIQYF,TGCGCCAGCAGCCAAGTCTCCGAAAACATTCAGTACTTC
NA,TRBV5-5,NA,TRBJ1-5,CASSSLLGGTNQPQHF,TGTGCCAGCAGCTCCCTTTTGGGGGGTACCAATCAGCCCCAGCATTTT
NA,TRBV5-1,NA,TRBJ1-1,CASSWTGTEAFF,TGCGCCAGCAGCTGGACGGGCACTGAAGCTTTCTTT
NA,TRBV9,many,TRBJ1-1,CASSTDVSDLTNTEAFF,TGTGCCAGCAGCACCGACGTCTCGGATTTAACGAACACTGAAGCTTTCTTT
NA,TRBV19,NA,TRBJ2-5,CASSISGETQYF,TGTGCCAGTAGTATCAGCGGGGAGACCCAGTACTTC
TRBD2,TRBV6-5,many,TRBJ2-1,CASRLAGGDNEQFF,TGTGCCAGCAGGTTAGCGGGGGGAGACAATGAGCAGTTCTTC
NA,TRBV20-1,few,TRBJ2-3,CSALTILTDTQYF,TGCAGTGCTCTTACGATTCTCACAGATACGCAGTATTTT
NA,TRBV7-9,many,TRBJ1-1,CASSSRRAEAFF,TGTGCCAGCAGCTCCCGCCGCGCTGAAGCTTTCTTT
NA,TRBV28,NA,TRBJ1-2,CASRSATDGYTF,TGTGCCAGCAGAAGCGCGACCGATGGCTACACCTTC
NA,TRBV28,many,TRBJ1-3,CASSLDIAFSGNTIYF,TGTGCCAGCAGTTTGGACATCGCCTTCTCTGGAAACACCATATATTTT
TRBD2,TRBV15,few,TRBJ2-1,CATSLAGSYNEQFF,TGTGCCACCAGTCTAGCGGGGAGCTACAATGAGCAGTTCTTC
NA,TRBV6-5,NA,TRBJ1-2,CASRRQTNYGYTF,TGTGCCAGCAGGAGACAAACTAACTATGGCTACACCTTC
NA,TRBV10-1,NA,TRBJ2-5,CASSSMVSGETQYF,TGCGCCAGCAGTAGTATGGTTAGCGGTGAGACCCAGTACTTC
TRBD1,TRBV15,few,TRBJ2-2,CATSRGQGMDNTGELFF,TGTGCCACCAGCAGGGGACAGGGGATGGATAACACCGGGGAGCTGTTTTTT
NA,TRBV12-3/TRBV12-4,NA,TRBJ2-3,CASRGKVPFTDTQYF,TGTGCCAGCAGAGGAAAAGTCCCCTTCACAGATACGCAGTATTTT
NA,TRBV4-2,many,TRBJ2-3,CASSQAGQAYTDTQYF,TGTGCCAGCAGCCAAGCCGGTCAGGCTTACACAGATACGCAGTATTTT
NA,TRBV7-3,once,TRBJ2-7,CASSLSQGNSEQCF,TGTGCCAGCAGCTTATCCCAGGGAAATAGCGAGCAGTGCTTC
NA,TRBV12-3/TRBV12-4,few,TRBJ2-2,CASSPAVKGEVAGELFF,TGTGCCAGCAGTCCTGCCGTCAAGGGGGAGGTCGCCGGGGAGCTGTTTTTT
TRBD2,TRBV28,NA,TRBJ2-1,CASRIPPGAGGKNEQFF,TGTGCCAGCAGGATACCCCCCGGGGCGGGGGGTAAAAATGAGCAGTTCTTC
NA,TRBV11-1,NA,TRBJ2-3,CASSLDGRGTDTQYF,TGTGCCAGCAGCTTAGACGGACGGGGCACAGATACGCAGTATTTT